The 28 T cell receptor beta chains listed next were all sequenced from one sample in a study of human T cells and chemical hapten exposure. TCRdb processed the RACE reads anew with MiXCR; each CDR3 protein has one entry. Of 65,000 to 100,000 distinct CDR3 sequences in the sample, 6.6% were seen once. Specified time point: patch test 2, 6 weeks after DPC sensitization. The treatment was: therapeutic diphenylcyclopropenone sensitization with weekly scalp DPC. This specimen consisted of whole blood, obtained in connection with sensitization to the hapten diphenylcyclopropenone (DPC). These receptors were collected from a woman in her twenties or thirties with alopecia areata. Some clones in this sample may be carry-over from other donors' samples.

This clonotype has ten or more counts. The gene calls are TRBV12-3 or TRBV12-4 and TRBJ1-2, with D unresolved. The length of the CDR3 is 13 residues. Trimming cost V 0 bases and J 4 bases, with 6 bases left between them. The CDR3 reads CASSLAGGYGYTF. CDR3 bases: TGTGCCAGCAGTTTAGCGGGCGGCTATGGCTACACCTTC.

This clonotype appeared many times. V usage is TRBV18 and J usage is TRBJ1-5; the match to TRBD1 covers 8 bases. The CDR3 consists of 16 residues. Germline CDR1 is KGHSH and CDR2 is LQKENI. V lost 3 bases and J lost 1; bases outside the gene matches: 5. The CDR3 coding sequence is TGTGCCAGCTCACCTTTCGACAGGGGAAGCAATCAGCCCCAGCATTTT. Translating it yields CASSPFDRGSNQPQHF.

This clonotype was seen repeatedly, ten times or more. The chain uses TRBV7-8 and TRBJ2-1; D possibly matches TRBD1 or TRBD2 (5 bases each). The CDR3 is made up of 17 amino acids. Germline-derived CDR1 and CDR2 are SGHVS and FQNEAQ. Trimming removed 6 bases from V and 5 bases from J, with 23 bases in between. The CDR3 region is CASSPRPGTHSDNEQFF. The CDR3 nucleotides read TGTGCCAGCAGTCCCAGGCCCGGGACCCACTCGGACAATGAGCAGTTCTTC.

This clonotype occurred many times. The chain carries TRBV20-1 and TRBJ2-5; 10 bases fit TRBD1. CDR3 size: 17 residues. Germline V lookup: CDR1 DFQATT, CDR2 SNEGSKA (reference sequence). J gave up 2 bases and V 1 base, and 10 bases lay outside the gene matches. The CDR3 DNA reads as TGCAGTGCTAGAGGGGACAGGGGCCGTTCCATACAAGAGACCCAGTACTTC. This gives the protein CSARGDRGRSIQETQYF.

This clonotype was counted ten times or more. At one boundary the junction diverges from the germline segment, which might be a read error. The V and J genes are TRBV12-3 or TRBV12-4 and TRBJ2-4; TRBD2 aligns across 14 bases. CDR3 length equals 15 residues. CDR3 DNA: TGTGCCAGCAGTTTAGCGGGGACTAGCGGGGGCCGGCCTAACTTC. Translated: CASSLAGTSGGRPNF.

This clonotype was detected many times. The chain employs TRBV3-1 and TRBJ2-4; a weak D match, TRBD1 (6 bases). Trimming left V 0 bases short and J 6 bases short, with 9 bases between. This CDR3 is 14 amino acids long. Germline CDR1 is LGHDT and CDR2 is YNNKEL (reference sequence). The DNA for the CDR3 is TGTGCCAGCAGCCAAGACCGGACAGTAAACATTCAGTACTTC. Its protein product is CASSQDRTVNIQYF.

In this sample, this clonotype turned up many times. This rearrangement joins TRBV7-2 to TRBJ2-3; maybe TRBD2 (6 bases). Germline values: CDR1 SGHTA, CDR2 FQGNSA. The V and J ends lost 3 bases and 3 bases respectively, with 19 bases between them. The CDR3 is 17 residues long. The CDR3 here is CASSFSPGGAWTDTQYF. The CDR3 nucleotides are TGTGCCAGCAGCTTTAGCCCCGGCGGGGCCTGGACAGATACGCAGTATTTT.

This clonotype was counted at least ten times. The rearrangement links TRBV9 to TRBJ2-2; 7 bases align to TRBD1. The CDR3 contains 16 residues. Trimming at V came to 0 bases and at J to 1 base, leaving 3 bases not matched to a gene. Per the germline V gene, CDR1 is SGDLS and CDR2 is YYNGEE. In DNA form, the CDR3 reads TGTGCCAGCAGCGTAGACGCAGGGGGGAACACCGGGGAGCTGTTTTTT. It specifies CASSVDAGGNTGELFF.

This clonotype was observed at least ten times. The chain combines TRBV29-1 with TRBJ1-1; tentatively, D is TRBD1 (5 bases). The CDR3 length is 12 residues. Germline loops: CDR1 SQVTM, CDR2 ANQGSEA. The CDR3 region is CYAGTGYTEAFF. As DNA, the CDR3 is TGCTACGCAGGGACGGGGTACACTGAAGCTTTCTTT.

This clonotype was picked up many times. The chain carries TRBV2 and TRBJ2-5, with 7 positions matching TRBD1. Unmatched junction bases numbered 5, after V lost 6 bases and J lost 1 base. This CDR3 has 14 amino acids. Germline CDR1 and CDR2: SNHLY and FYNNEI. CDR3 region: CASSTQGIQETQYF. Here the CDR3 DNA reads TGTGCCAGCAGCACACAGGGGATCCAAGAGACCCAGTACTTC.

The gene calls are TRBV9 and TRBJ2-7, with 8 positions matching TRBD1. Germline CDR1 and CDR2: SGDLS and YYNGEE. The CDR3 runs 14 residues. Trimming took 6 bases from V and 6 from J; bases not matched to a gene: 11. The CDR3 nucleotides are TGTGCCAGCAATAAAGCAGGGGGCTATAGCGAGCAGTACTTC. As protein: CASNKAGGYSEQYF. Filled out from reference TRBV9 and TRBJ2-7, the complete variable domain reads DSGVTQTPKHLITATGQRVTLRCSPRSGDLSVYWYQQSLDQGLQFLIQYYNGEERAKGNILERFSAQQFPDLHSELNLSSLELGDSALYFCASNKAGGYSEQYFGPGTRLTVT.

This clonotype was observed a few times. The V and J genes are TRBV28 and TRBJ2-5, with D tentatively TRBD2 (5 bases). Germline V gives CDR1 MDHEN, CDR2 SYDVKM. V lost 4 bases and J 7 bases, leaving 19 bases between the germline ends. This CDR3 is built from 15 residues. CDR3 in DNA: TGTGCCAGCAGTTCCCCTCAGGACCCCCGGGGGACCCAGTACTTC. Amino acids: CASSSPQDPRGTQYF.

This clonotype has at least ten counts. The J gene is TRBJ1-5, the V gene TRBV12-3 or TRBV12-4; TRBD1 aligns across 8 bases. The CDR3 is 15 amino acids. V gave up 5 bases and J gave up 4 bases; unmatched junction bases: 7. This CDR3 reads CASSKVQGANQPQHF. In DNA, the CDR3 is TGTGCCAGCAGTAAGGTGCAGGGGGCGAATCAGCCCCAGCATTTT.

This clonotype was observed a few times. This sequence joins TRBV10-3 and TRBJ1-1; perhaps TRBD1 as D (5 bases). Germline CDR1 ENHRY, CDR2 SYGVKD. The CDR3 is 16 amino acids. The V end was cut by 3 bases, the J end by 1 base, with 15 bases between. The CDR3 loop is CAISERSAGPNTEAFF. In DNA form, the CDR3 reads TGTGCCATCAGTGAACGCTCGGCAGGGCCGAACACTGAAGCTTTCTTT.

This clonotype was found a few times. V usage is TRBV29-1 and J usage is TRBJ1-2, with TRBD1 matching 8 bases. Germline CDR1 reads SQVTM; CDR2 reads ANQGSEA. The J segment lost 8 bases and the V segment lost 6 bases, leaving 17 bases of the junction unmatched. The CDR3 runs to 15 residues. The CDR3 DNA reads as TGCAGCGTAGACCGAAGTGGACAGGGATCGACAGGCTACACCTTC. Translating gives CSVDRSGQGSTGYTF.

J is TRBJ2-7 and V is TRBV6-5; 11 bases are a match to TRBD1. The germline CDR1 and CDR2 sequences are MNHEY and SVGAGI. The V and J ends lost 5 bases and 4 bases, in that order; junction bases with no gene match: 7. The CDR3 totals 15 residues. The CDR3 sequence: CASSTRTGGRYEQYF. The CDR3, as DNA: TGTGCCAGCAGTACACGGACAGGGGGCAGGTACGAGCAGTACTTC.

This clonotype was detected only a few times. This chain links TRBV4-2 with TRBJ1-3; D unclear. Trimming stripped 8 bases from V and 0 bases from J, with 17 bases between. The CDR3 is 16 amino acids. CDR1 and CDR2 (germline): LGHNA, YNFKEQ. The CDR3 sequence is CASASLAVSSGNTIYF. The DNA of the CDR3 is TGTGCCAGCGCTTCTTTGGCCGTTAGCTCTGGAAACACCATATATTTT.

This clonotype was detected ten times or more. In DNA, the CDR3 is TGCAGTGCTAGAGATGCGAAGGGCCTCACTGAAGCTTTCTTT. Its protein product is CSARDAKGLTEAFF. The chain employs TRBV20-1 and TRBJ1-1; D is uncertain. The CDR3 sequence is 14 residues long. The germline CDR1 and CDR2 sequences are DFQATT and SNEGSKA (reference sequence). Trimming removed 0 bases from V and 4 bases from J, with 12 bases in between.

This clonotype was counted at least ten times. This CDR3 is CSASTGKVNSPLHF. Here the CDR3 DNA reads TGCAGTGCTAGTACCGGGAAGGTGAATTCACCCCTCCACTTT. V usage is TRBV20-1 and J usage is TRBJ1-6; D unresolved. CDR1 DFQATT and CDR2 SNEGSKA come from the germline V gene (reference sequence). This CDR3 is built from 14 residues. Deletions cut 3 bases from V and 7 bases from J, with 13 bases between.

The V and J genes are TRBV11-1 and TRBJ2-7; 8 bases map to TRBD1. J lost 7 bases, V lost 8 bases, and 10 bases had no gene match. The CDR3 has 13 amino acids. Germline values: CDR1 SGHAT, CDR2 FQDESV (reference sequence). The CDR3 region has the DNA TGTGCCAGCGCGTCGACAACAGGGGGTGAGCAGTACTTC. As protein: CASASTTGGEQYF.

The V call is TRBV7-7, the J call TRBJ2-5; TRBD1 might be the D (6 bases). Trimming removed 4 bases from V and 5 bases from J, with 14 bases in between. Germline V gene data show CDR1 as SSHAT and CDR2 as FNYEAQ (reference sequence). The CDR3 runs to 14 residues. The CDR3 protein is CASSSSGDSETQYF. CDR3 bases: TGTGCCAGCAGCTCGTCAGGGGATTCGGAGACCCAGTACTTC.

This clonotype showed up many times. The V gene is TRBV29-1, the J gene TRBJ2-7; 10 bases map to TRBD1. The CDR3 is made up of 15 amino acids. Germline CDR1 SQVTM, CDR2 ANQGSEA. Losses at the gene ends were 0 bases for V and 3 bases for J; bases not matched to a gene: 5. For the CDR3, the DNA is TGCAGCGTTGAAGAAGTGGGACAGGGGCGCTACGAGCAGTACTTC. Amino acids: CSVEEVGQGRYEQYF.

This clonotype has at least ten counts. This chain joins TRBV12-3 or TRBV12-4 and TRBJ2-5; perhaps TRBD1 as D (5 bases). V dropped 3 bases and J dropped 0 bases, with 8 bases sitting between them. The CDR3 contains 14 residues. CDR3 DNA sequence: TGTGCCAGCAGTTTCGACAGATACCAAGAGACCCAGTACTTC. Encoded protein: CASSFDRYQETQYF.

In its sample, this clonotype was seen many times. V usage is TRBV20-1 and J usage is TRBJ1-6; D is possibly TRBD1 (5 bases). Trimming shortened V by 6 bases and J by 7 bases, and 16 bases separated the two germline ends. Germline values: CDR1 DFQATT, CDR2 SNEGSKA (reference sequence). The length of the CDR3 is 14 residues. Here the CDR3 DNA reads TGCAGTGCCACCCGTCCAGGGTTCAATTCACCCCTCCACTTT. This translates into CSATRPGFNSPLHF.

This clonotype was detected only a few times. This chain uses TRBV10-3 with TRBJ2-2; D is possibly TRBD1 (5 bases). The CDR3 is 15 residues long. Trimming stripped 5 bases from V and 4 bases from J, with 14 bases between. Germline values: CDR1 ENHRY, CDR2 SYGVKD. CDR3: CAISPTVKSTGELFF. As DNA, the CDR3 is TGTGCCATCAGTCCGACAGTCAAATCCACCGGGGAGCTGTTTTTT.

This clonotype was recorded at least ten times. The gene calls are TRBV6-1 and TRBJ2-7; D possibly corresponds to TRBD2 (5 bases). The CDR3 consists of 12 residues. Germline-derived CDR1 and CDR2 are MNHNS and SASEGT. V shed 7 bases and J shed 4 bases, with 11 bases lying between them. CDR3 region: CASTGIRYEQYF. CDR3 nucleotide sequence: TGTGCCAGCACCGGGATCAGATACGAGCAGTACTTC.

The table lists this clonotype with many counts. The J gene is TRBJ1-2, the V gene TRBV12-3 or TRBV12-4; 9 bases fit TRBD1. The CDR3 extends over 13 amino acids. J lost 9 bases, V lost 5 bases, and 7 bases had no gene match. CDR3 amino acids: CASSIGTGQRYTF. The CDR3 region has the DNA TGTGCCAGCAGTATTGGGACAGGGCAGCGCTACACCTTC.

This clonotype was seen ten or more times. This chain connects TRBV3-1 to TRBJ1-2, with 7 bases lining up with TRBD1. This CDR3 is built from 13 residues. Unmatched junction bases numbered 6, after V lost 8 bases and J lost 3 bases. Germline V lookup: CDR1 LGHDT, CDR2 YNNKEL (reference sequence). Here the CDR3 DNA reads TGTGCCAGCGGACGACAGGGCCACTATGGCTACACCTTC. This gives the protein CASGRQGHYGYTF.